These 20 T cell receptor beta chains came from one sample sequenced in a study of control samples from healthy donors and cancer patients. TCRdb's copy holds only in-frame clones and misses some; the assay was immunoSEQ multiplex PCR. The sample shows roughly 120,000 clones, more than 85% of them seen only once. The source material was blood. Receptor source: a woman aged 50 to 60 in good health.

This chain links TRBV7-9 with TRBJ1-4; D not resolved. CDR1 is SEHNR, CDR2 FQNEAQ, per germline (reference sequence). Trimming stripped 1 base from V and 8 bases from J, with 11 bases between. This CDR3 comprises 14 residues. The CDR3 sequence: CASSLVSGEEKLFF. The CDR3 bases are TGTGCCAGCAGCTTAGTCTCGGGAGAAGAAAAACTGTTTTTT.

The chain links TRBV30 to TRBJ1-2; D remains unclear. V was pared by 3 bases and J by 5 bases, with 16 bases between. Germline CDR1 GTSNPN, CDR2 SVGIG (reference sequence). This CDR3 contains 14 residues. The CDR3 here is CAWSGWMRQYGYTF. Here the CDR3 DNA reads TGTGCCTGGAGCGGGTGGATGCGGCAGTATGGCTACACCTTC.

J is TRBJ2-3 and V is TRBV5-6; the D is unclear. The CDR3 loop spans 13 amino acids. Trimming took 1 base from V and 8 from J, leaving 11 bases between them. Germline assignment: CDR1 SGHDT and CDR2 YYEEEE. CDR3 DNA: TGTGCCAGCAGCTTGACAGTCCCCCTTACGCAGTATTTT. Its protein product is CASSLTVPLTQYF.

This chain connects TRBV7-9 to TRBJ1-1; possibly TRBD1 for D (5 bases). The CDR3 runs to 16 residues. The V gene lost 3 bases and the J gene lost 3 bases, with 17 bases spanning the gap. Germline V gives CDR1 SEHNR, CDR2 FQNEAQ (reference sequence). The CDR3 reads CASSFSRRDSDTEAFF. CDR3 bases: TGTGCCAGCAGCTTTTCTCGAAGGGACTCGGACACTGAAGCTTTCTTT.

J is TRBJ1-4 and V is TRBV13; D unclear. Germline V CDR1 and CDR2: PRHDT, FYEKMQ (reference sequence). The length of the CDR3 is 15 residues. The V end lost 1 base, the J end lost 4 bases, and 10 bases lay between the germline ends. The CDR3 reads CASSLAGRNNEKLFF. CDR3 DNA: TGTGCCAGCAGCTTAGCCGGGCGGAATAATGAAAAACTGTTTTTT.

V and J are TRBV20-1 and TRBJ1-5; D is unresolved. The germline V gene encodes CDR1 DFQATT and CDR2 SNEGSKA (reference sequence). CDR3 length: 10 amino acids. V lost 5 bases, J lost 2 bases, and 1 base lay in between. CDR3 DNA: TGCAGTGCTGGCAATCAGCCCCAGCATTTT. It translates to CSAGNQPQHF.

In DNA form, the CDR3 reads TGTGCCAGCTCACGGCCGGGACATCAGAGCTCCTACAATGAGCAGTTCTTC. Protein: CASSRPGHQSSYNEQFF. The chain recombines TRBV18 with TRBJ2-1; D may be TRBD1 (6 bases). The CDR3 has 17 amino acids. The ends were cut back, 4 bases at V and 0 bases at J, with 16 bases in the middle. The germline gives CDR1 KGHSH, CDR2 LQKENI.

As regards this clone: Other DNA sequences in the sample encode the same CDR3. The chain carries TRBV27 and TRBJ1-1; D is unclear. Trimming left V 5 bases short and J 1 base short, with 8 bases between. This CDR3 contains 13 residues. CDR1 is MNHEY, CDR2 SMNVEV, per germline (reference sequence). CDR3 amino acids: CASSLRENTEAFF. The CDR3 region has the DNA TGTGCCAGCAGTCTACGAGAGAACACTGAAGCTTTCTTT.

Comment on this clone: At the DNA level, this CDR3 is encoded by other sequences in the same sample as well. The gene calls are TRBV7-8 and TRBJ2-1, with TRBD1 matching 9 bases. CDR3 size: 15 residues. The germline CDR1 and CDR2 sequences are SGHVS and FQNEAQ. Trimming took 5 bases from V and 3 from J; bases not matched to a gene: 5. The DNA of the CDR3 is TGTGCCAGCAGCCTGGACAGGGGAAGCTACAATGAGCAGTTCTTC. The encoded protein is CASSLDRGSYNEQFF.

V is TRBV13 and J is TRBJ2-5; D ambiguous. Deletions cut 4 bases from V and 1 base from J, with 16 bases between. This CDR3 spans 16 amino acids. In germline, CDR1 is PRHDT, CDR2 FYEKMQ (reference sequence). CDR3 coding DNA: TGTGCCAGCAGCTCTTTGGCCGGACCAATCCAAGAGACCCAGTACTTC. As protein: CASSSLAGPIQETQYF.

This clone was detected only once. The gene calls are TRBV6-5 and TRBJ2-1; D is unresolved. This CDR3 contains 13 residues. CDR1 and CDR2 from the germline V gene are MNHEY and SVGAGI. Deletions cut 3 bases from V and 12 bases from J, with 15 bases between. DNA for the CDR3: TGTGCCAGCAGTTATATTGGCCTGGGTGGGCAGTTCTTC. Protein sequence: CASSYIGLGGQFF.

This rearrangement joins TRBV11-2 to TRBJ1-1; D is undetermined. Germline V CDR1 and CDR2: SGHAT, FQNNGV. V was pared by 4 bases and J by 3 bases, with 3 bases between. The CDR3 has 11 residues. As DNA, the CDR3 is TGTGCCAGCAGCTCGTACACTGAAGCTTTCTTT. Amino acid sequence: CASSSYTEAFF.

The rearrangement links TRBV29-1 to TRBJ2-2; D not resolved. There are 13 residues in the CDR3. The V and J ends lost 4 bases and 5 bases respectively, with 11 bases between them. From germline, CDR1 is SQVTM and CDR2 ANQGSEA. The CDR3 spells CSVGSWVTGELFF. The DNA of the CDR3 is TGCAGCGTTGGTTCGTGGGTAACCGGGGAGCTGTTTTTT.

V and J are TRBV21-1 and TRBJ1-3. TRBV21-1 is shown as a pseudogene. The CDR3 contains 13 residues. CDR3 in amino acids: CASSQRSGNTIYF. The DNA of the CDR3 is TGTGCCAGCAGCCAACGGTCTGGAAACACCATATATTTT.

The chain couples TRBV19 to TRBJ1-4; 9 nucleotides agree with TRBD1. Trimming cost V 2 bases and J 6 bases; bases outside gene matches: 4. Germline assignment: CDR1 LNHDA and CDR2 SQIVND (reference sequence). This CDR3 has 15 residues. The CDR3 coding sequence is TGTGCCAGTAGTATACCGACAGGGGGATATGAAAAACTGTTTTTT. Translation gives CASSIPTGGYEKLFF.

V usage is TRBV16 and J usage is TRBJ2-4, with a possible D match to TRBD1 (8 bases). The germline V and J ends were trimmed by 1 base and 2 bases, with 15 bases remaining between them. Germline V gene data show CDR1 as KGHSY and CDR2 as FQNENV. The CDR3 has 17 amino acids. The CDR3 bases are TGTGCCAGCAGCCAATACCAACAGGGGGGGACCAAAAACATTCAGTACTTC. This encodes CASSQYQQGGTKNIQYF.

The chain links TRBV2 to TRBJ1-1, with D unresolved. This CDR3 contains 13 residues. Germline V gene sequence: CDR1 SNHLY, CDR2 FYNNEI. V was cut by 7 bases and J by 3 bases, with 12 bases left in between. CDR3 sequence: CASNQNLDTEAFF. As DNA, the CDR3 is TGTGCCAGCAACCAAAACTTGGACACTGAAGCTTTCTTT.

V usage is TRBV5-5 and J usage is TRBJ1-1; D may be TRBD1 (6 bases). V gave up 6 bases and J gave up 1 base, with 16 bases separating them. This CDR3 is 15 amino acids long. Looked up from germline, CDR1 is SGHKS and CDR2 is YYEKEE (reference sequence). CDR3: CASNPTGTPNTEAFF. DNA of the CDR3: TGTGCCAGCAACCCGACCGGGACACCGAACACTGAAGCTTTCTTT.

Notes on this clone: Other nucleotide sequences in the sample specify the same CDR3. The chain couples TRBV14 to TRBJ2-5; D gene ambiguous. CDR3 size: 14 residues. Per germline, CDR1 SGHDN and CDR2 FVKESK. Trimming stripped 0 bases from V and 5 bases from J, with 10 bases between. The CDR3 DNA follows: TGTGCCAGCAGCCAAGAGTGGGCCGGGGAGACCCAGTACTTC. It specifies CASSQEWAGETQYF.

V gene TRBV6-5 combines with J gene TRBJ2-7, with D uncertain. Germline assignment: CDR1 MNHEY and CDR2 SVGAGI. The V end was cut by 3 bases, the J end by 5 bases, with 14 bases between. The CDR3 spans 14 residues. As DNA, the CDR3 is TGTGCCAGCAGTTATGGTTTATGGGCAGACGAGCAGTACTTC. Translated: CASSYGLWADEQYF.